This T cell receptor beta chain comes out of a study of sequential checkpoint blockade in melanoma. At the level of the study: About 89 pretreatment tumor DNA samples were TCRβ immunosequenced.

Stated treatment: randomized to nivolumab then ipilimumab (arm A) or the reverse (arm B). Libraries were prepared by immunoSEQ multiplex PCR; TCRdb keeps only in-frame clonotypes and omits some of them. Of about 12,000 clones in the sample, around 23% were seen once. V lost 6 bases, J lost 0 bases, and 13 bases lay in between. Germline loops: CDR1 SGHRS, CDR2 YFSETQ. There are 15 residues in the CDR3. This receptor was obtained from a human donor with melanoma. V and J are TRBV5-1 and TRBJ1-5, with D unclear. Material: tumor tissue (inferred from file names), obtained from a patient given nivolumab and ipilimumab in sequence. The CDR3 region has the DNA TGCGCCAGCATAGGGCGAGTCTTTAGCAATCAGCCCCAGCATTTT. Protein product: CASIGRVFSNQPQHF.